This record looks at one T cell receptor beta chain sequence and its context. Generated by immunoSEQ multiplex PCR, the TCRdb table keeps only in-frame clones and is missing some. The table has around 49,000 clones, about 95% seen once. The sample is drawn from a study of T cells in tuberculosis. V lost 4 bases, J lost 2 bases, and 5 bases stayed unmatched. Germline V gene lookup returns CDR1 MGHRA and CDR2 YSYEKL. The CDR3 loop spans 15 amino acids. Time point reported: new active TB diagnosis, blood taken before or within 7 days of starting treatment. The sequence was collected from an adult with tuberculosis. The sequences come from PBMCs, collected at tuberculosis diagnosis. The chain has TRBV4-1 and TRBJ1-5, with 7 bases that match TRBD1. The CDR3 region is CASSLRTGGNQPQHF. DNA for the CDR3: TGCGCCAGCAGCCTGAGGACAGGTGGCAATCAGCCCCAGCATTTT.